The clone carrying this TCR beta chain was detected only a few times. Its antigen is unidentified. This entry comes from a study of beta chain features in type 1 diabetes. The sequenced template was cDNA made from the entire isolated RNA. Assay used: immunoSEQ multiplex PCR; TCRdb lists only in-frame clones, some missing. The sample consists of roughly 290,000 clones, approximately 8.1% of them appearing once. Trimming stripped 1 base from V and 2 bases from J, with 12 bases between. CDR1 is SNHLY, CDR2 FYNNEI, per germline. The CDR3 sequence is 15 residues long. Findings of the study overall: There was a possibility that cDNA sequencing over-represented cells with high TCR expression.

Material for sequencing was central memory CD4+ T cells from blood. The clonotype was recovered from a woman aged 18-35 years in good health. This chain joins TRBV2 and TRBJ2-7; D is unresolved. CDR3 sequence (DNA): TGTGCCAGCAGTGAAGTTCCGTCATTAGCCTACGAGCAGTACTTC. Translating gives CASSEVPSLAYEQYF.